Detailed here is one T cell receptor beta chain. The data were obtained in a study of monozygotic twins with inflammatory bowel disease. The UMIs contained a 6-nucleotide sample barcode. They were added by template switching during cDNA synthesis. TCRdb reanalyzed the 5' RACE reads and collapses them to one entry per CDR3 protein, without DNA. The sample totals about 300,000 distinct CDR3 sequences. The receptor's source is a human donor with ulcerative colitis or Crohn's disease, or a healthy co-twin of an affected twin (not recorded which). Sequenced sample: blood.

Here the CDR3 reads CSARVLGPHEQYF. This rearrangement joins TRBV20-1 to TRBJ2-7. The CDR3 totals 13 residues. Germline-derived CDR1 and CDR2 are DFQATT and SNEGSKA (reference sequence).